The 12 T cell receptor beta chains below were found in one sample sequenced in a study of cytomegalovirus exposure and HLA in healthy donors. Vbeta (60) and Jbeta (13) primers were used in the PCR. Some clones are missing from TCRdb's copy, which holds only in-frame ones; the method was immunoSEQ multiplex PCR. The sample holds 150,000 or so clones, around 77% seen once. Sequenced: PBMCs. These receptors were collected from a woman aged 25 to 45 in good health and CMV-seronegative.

CDR3 bases: TGTGCCTGGACGGGTGTATCGTCACCCCTCCACTTT. This translates into CAWTGVSSPLHF. The V gene is TRBV30, the J gene TRBJ1-6; no definite D call. With 4 bases removed from V and 10 bases from J, the gap between germline ends came to 11 bases. Germline-derived CDR1 and CDR2 are GTSNPN and SVGIG (reference sequence). This CDR3 region has 12 residues.

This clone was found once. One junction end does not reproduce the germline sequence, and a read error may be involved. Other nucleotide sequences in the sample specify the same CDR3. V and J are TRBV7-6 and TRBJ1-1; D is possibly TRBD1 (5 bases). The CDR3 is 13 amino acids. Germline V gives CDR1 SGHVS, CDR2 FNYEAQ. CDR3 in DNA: TGCGCCAGCAGTTACAGGACGAACACTGAAGCTTTCTTT. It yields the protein CASSYRTNTEAFF. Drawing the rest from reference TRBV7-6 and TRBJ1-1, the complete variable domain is GAGVSQSPRYKVTKRGQDVALRCDPISGHVSLYWYRQALGQGPEFLTYFNYEAQQDKSGLPNDRFSAERPEGSISTLTIQRTEQRDSAMYRCASSYRTNTEAFFGQGTRLTVV.

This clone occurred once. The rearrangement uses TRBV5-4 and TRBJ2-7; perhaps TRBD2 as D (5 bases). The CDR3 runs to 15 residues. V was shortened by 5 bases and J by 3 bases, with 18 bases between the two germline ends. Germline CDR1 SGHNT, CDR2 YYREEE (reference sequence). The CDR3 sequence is CASSTTGSSNYEQYF. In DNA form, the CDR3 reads TGTGCCAGCAGTACGACTGGGAGTTCCAACTACGAGCAGTACTTC.

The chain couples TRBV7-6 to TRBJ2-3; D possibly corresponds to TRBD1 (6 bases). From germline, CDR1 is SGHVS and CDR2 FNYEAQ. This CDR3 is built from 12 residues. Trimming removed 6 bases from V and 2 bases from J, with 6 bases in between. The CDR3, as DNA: TGTGCCAGCAGGGGGGCCACAGATACGCAGTATTTT. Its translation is CASRGATDTQYF.

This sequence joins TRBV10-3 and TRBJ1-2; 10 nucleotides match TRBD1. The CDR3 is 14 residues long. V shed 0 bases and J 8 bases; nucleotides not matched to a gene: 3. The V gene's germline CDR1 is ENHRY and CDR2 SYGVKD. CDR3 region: CAISESGTGDGYTF. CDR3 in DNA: TGTGCCATCAGTGAGTCGGGGACAGGGGACGGCTACACCTTC.

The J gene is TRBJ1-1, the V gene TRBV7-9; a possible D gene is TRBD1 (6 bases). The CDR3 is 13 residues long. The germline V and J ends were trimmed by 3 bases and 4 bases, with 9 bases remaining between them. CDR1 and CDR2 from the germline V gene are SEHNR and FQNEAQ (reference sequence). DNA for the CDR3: TGTGCCAGCAGCTTTACAGGGAGCACTGAAGCTTTCTTT. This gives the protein CASSFTGSTEAFF.

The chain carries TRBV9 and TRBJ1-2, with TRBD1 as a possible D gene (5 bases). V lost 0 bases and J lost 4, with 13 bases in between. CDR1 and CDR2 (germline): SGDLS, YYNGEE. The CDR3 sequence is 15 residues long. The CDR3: CASSVGQTKIYGYTF. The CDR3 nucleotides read TGTGCCAGCAGCGTAGGACAGACCAAGATCTATGGCTACACCTTC.

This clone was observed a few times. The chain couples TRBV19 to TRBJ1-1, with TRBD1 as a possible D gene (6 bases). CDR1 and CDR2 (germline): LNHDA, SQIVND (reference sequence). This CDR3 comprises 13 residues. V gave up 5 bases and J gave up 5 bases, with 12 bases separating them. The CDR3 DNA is TGTGCCAGTAGTGCCCTGAGGGGGACTGAAGCTTTCTTT. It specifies CASSALRGTEAFF.

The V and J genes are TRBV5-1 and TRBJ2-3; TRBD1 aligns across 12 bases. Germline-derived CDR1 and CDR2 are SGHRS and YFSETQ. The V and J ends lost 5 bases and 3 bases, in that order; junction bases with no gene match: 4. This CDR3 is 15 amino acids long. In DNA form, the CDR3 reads TGCGCCAGCAGGGGACAGGGGGCCGGGACAGATACGCAGTATTTT. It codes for CASRGQGAGTDTQYF.

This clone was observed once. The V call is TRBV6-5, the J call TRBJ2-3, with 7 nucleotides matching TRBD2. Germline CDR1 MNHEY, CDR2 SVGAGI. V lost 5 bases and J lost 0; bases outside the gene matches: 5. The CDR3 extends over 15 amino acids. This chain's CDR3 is CASSGRASSTDTQYF. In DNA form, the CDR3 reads TGTGCCAGCAGTGGGAGGGCCTCTAGCACAGATACGCAGTATTTT.

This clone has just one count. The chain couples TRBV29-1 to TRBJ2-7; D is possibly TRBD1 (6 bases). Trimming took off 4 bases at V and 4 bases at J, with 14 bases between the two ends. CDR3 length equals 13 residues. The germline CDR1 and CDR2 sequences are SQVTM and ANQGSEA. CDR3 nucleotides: TGCAGCGTTGGCACAGGGAGTTGGTACGAGCAGTACTTC. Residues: CSVGTGSWYEQYF.

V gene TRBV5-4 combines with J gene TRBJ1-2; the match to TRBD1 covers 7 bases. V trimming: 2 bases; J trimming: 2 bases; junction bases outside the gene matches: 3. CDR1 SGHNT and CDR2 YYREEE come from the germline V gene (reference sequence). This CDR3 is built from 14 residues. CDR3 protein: CASSFLGQNYGYTF. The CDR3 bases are TGTGCCAGCAGCTTTCTGGGACAGAACTATGGCTACACCTTC.